This is a list of T cell receptor beta chains from one sample in a study of shared clonotypes between healthy human individuals. This table comes from immunoSEQ multiplex PCR, and its TCRdb copy is limited to in-frame clones, with some not included. The data show some 1,900,000 clones, about 95% seen once. The sequencing sample was made of naive CD8+ T cells sorted from blood. Source of these receptors: a man aged 18 to 30 in good health. Both conserved end residues are part of each CDR3. The D gene is left open where the match is weak. Rows give clone size only sometimes, using once, few, many, or a class for an expanded clone.

clone_size j_call v_call d_call cdr3_length cdr3_nt cdr3_aa
once TRBJ1-4 TRBV9 . 15 TGTGCCAGCAGCACTCCCGGGGAGGGATATGAAAAACTGTTTTTT CASSTPGEGYEKLFF
. TRBJ1-4 TRBV6-6 . 15 TGTGCCAGCAGTTACTCCCCAGCCGTCAATGAAAAACTGTTTTTT CASSYSPAVNEKLFF
. TRBJ2-7 TRBV7-8 TRBD2 18 TGTGCCAGCAGCTGGGCACTAGCGGGGGCCGCCCGGGCCTACGAGCAGTACTTC CASSWALAGAARAYEQYF
. TRBJ1-6 TRBV18 . 14 TGTGCCAGCTCACTGACAGATTCCTATTCACCCCTCCACTTT CASSLTDSYSPLHF
once TRBJ2-3 TRBV7-6 . 15 TGTGCCAGCAGCTTAACTAGCCTAATCACAGATACGCAGTATTTT CASSLTSLITDTQYF
. TRBJ2-1 TRBV5-1 TRBD2 14 TGCGCCAGCAGGCCCCGCGGGGGCTACAATGAGCAGTTCTTC CASRPRGGYNEQFF
. TRBJ2-7 TRBV6-5 . 16 TGTGCCAGCAGTTACTTTCTTCCCAGGGCCCCCTACGAGCAGTACTTC CASSYFLPRAPYEQYF
. TRBJ2-5 TRBV19 . 13 TGTGCCAGTAGTAAGGACAGAGAAGAGACCCAGTACTTC CASSKDREETQYF
. TRBJ1-1 TRBV27 TRBD1 14 TGTGCCAGCAGCCTCAGGGGGCCCAACACTGAAGCTTTCTTT CASSLRGPNTEAFF
. TRBJ2-7 TRBV27 . 12 TGTGCCAGCAGTTTACGGGGGCTCGAGCAGTACTTC CASSLRGLEQYF
. TRBJ2-2 TRBV25-1 . 14 TGTGCCAGCAGTGAACAGCCGAACACCGGGGAGCTGTTTTTT CASSEQPNTGELFF
. TRBJ1-2 TRBV28 . 14 TGTGCCAGCAGTTTAAGGACACCCTACTATGGCTACACCTTC CASSLRTPYYGYTF
. TRBJ2-7 TRBV27 . 14 TGTGCCAGCAGTTTAACAGGACTTCCTTACGAGCAGTACTTC CASSLTGLPYEQYF
. TRBJ2-5 TRBV5-6 . 13 TGTGCCAGCAGCGGTCCGGGCAAAGAGACCCAGTACTTC CASSGPGKETQYF
. TRBJ1-1 TRBV5-1 . 16 TGCGCCAGCAGATGGGGGCACAGGGAAACGAACACTGAAGCTTTCTTT CASRWGHRETNTEAFF
. TRBJ2-7 TRBV4-2 . 16 TGTGCCAGCAGCCAAGAGATAGAGGGGGGACCCTACGAGCAGTACTTC CASSQEIEGGPYEQYF
. TRBJ1-6 TRBV6-5 TRBD1 16 TGTGCCAGCAGTTTCGGGACAGCGGTGCCCTATTCACCCCTCCACTTT CASSFGTAVPYSPLHF
. TRBJ2-1 TRBV10-3 TRBD2 14 TGTGCCATCAGTGCTGAAGCGGGGGGCAGTGAGCAGTTCTTC CAISAEAGGSEQFF
. TRBJ2-1 TRBV6-5 . 16 TGTGCCAGCAGTTACTCGCCAGGGTCGCCCTACAATGAGCAGTTCTTC CASSYSPGSPYNEQFF
. TRBJ1-6 TRBV30 . 16 TGTGCCGCAACAGGGAATTTCGTCTCCTATAATTCACCCCTCCACTTT CAATGNFVSYNSPLHF
. TRBJ1-2 TRBV12-5 . 13 TGTGCTAGTGGTTTTGGGACTAACTATGGCTACACCTTC CASGFGTNYGYTF
once TRBJ2-3 TRBV30 . 14 TGTGCCTGGAGTGTAGGTGCCGGCACAGATACGCAGTATTTT CAWSVGAGTDTQYF
. TRBJ1-6 TRBV13 . 14 TGTGCCAGCAGCTTAGGTGTCGGCTATTCACCCCTCCACTTT CASSLGVGYSPLHF
. TRBJ2-3 TRBV30 . 12 TGTGCCTGGAGGTATAACACAGATACGCAGTATTTT CAWRYNTDTQYF
. TRBJ2-7 TRBV5-4 . 13 TGTGCCGGTCGGATCAGGGGCTCCTACGAGCAGTACTTC CAGRIRGSYEQYF
. TRBJ2-7 TRBV19 . 16 TGTGCCAGTAGTCTCGCGGGCAAGCCACATCCCTACGAGCAGTACTTC CASSLAGKPHPYEQYF
. TRBJ2-5 TRBV25-1 TRBD1 15 TGTGCCAGCAGTGAGGACGCTGCAGGGGGAGAGACCCAGTACTTC CASSEDAAGGETQYF